These 28 T cell receptor beta chains originate from one sample sequenced in a study of T cell changes during pregnancy in multiple sclerosis. Clones were sequenced by immunoSEQ multiplex PCR, and TCRdb holds only the in-frame ones, with some missing. This table holds about 24,000 clones, about 82% found once. Sequenced material: CD8+ T cells from peripheral blood mononuclear cells, taken in the first trimester of pregnancy. These receptor sequences come from a female donor in good health, enrolled as a control in a pregnancy study.

The chain links TRBV7-9 to TRBJ2-1; 7 bases map to TRBD1. The germline gives CDR1 SEHNR, CDR2 FQNEAQ (reference sequence). CDR3 length equals 15 residues. The ends lost 5 bases at V and 5 bases at J; junction bases unmatched: 9. This CDR3 reads CASSPKGDRDNEQFF. In DNA, the CDR3 is TGTGCCAGCAGCCCGAAGGGAGACAGGGACAATGAGCAGTTCTTC.

The chain uses TRBV7-9 and TRBJ2-3; TRBD2 matches 7 bases. The germline CDR1 and CDR2 sequences are SEHNR and FQNEAQ (reference sequence). The ends lost 4 bases at V and 2 bases at J; junction bases unmatched: 9. This CDR3 contains 16 residues. The CDR3 is CASSSSLALPTDTQYF. The DNA for the CDR3 is TGTGCCAGCAGCTCCTCACTAGCGCTCCCCACAGATACGCAGTATTTT.

The genes are TRBV29-1 and TRBJ2-7, with 8 bases that match TRBD2. The length of the CDR3 is 15 residues. The trim removed 5 bases at V and 6 bases at J, leaving 15 bases unmatched. Germline CDR1 is SQVTM and CDR2 is ANQGSEA. The CDR3: CSVQRGTGGLVEQYF. DNA of the CDR3: TGCAGCGTTCAAAGGGGGACGGGGGGGCTGGTCGAGCAGTACTTC.

The chain combines TRBV10-1 with TRBJ2-7; D uncertain. The CDR3 length is 12 residues. Per germline, CDR1 WNHNN and CDR2 SYGVQD (reference sequence). Trimming took off 9 bases at V and 3 bases at J, with 12 bases between the two ends. The CDR3 DNA follows: TGCGCCAGGAGACACGTGAACTACGAGCAGTACTTC. This codes for CARRHVNYEQYF.

The rearrangement uses TRBV7-3 and TRBJ2-7; D remains ambiguous. This CDR3 is 15 amino acids long. The germline V gene encodes CDR1 SGHTA and CDR2 FQGTGA. Trimming shortened V by 2 bases and J by 0 bases, and 11 bases separated the two germline ends. CDR3 sequence reads: CASSLELGPSYEQYF. In DNA, the CDR3 is TGTGCCAGCAGCTTAGAGTTGGGCCCCTCCTACGAGCAGTACTTC.

V is TRBV19 and J is TRBJ2-7, with D maybe TRBD1 (6 bases). Germline V CDR1 and CDR2: LNHDA, SQIVND (reference sequence). The CDR3 has 14 residues. V was trimmed by 7 bases and J by 0 bases, leaving 13 bases between them. As DNA, the CDR3 is TGTGCCAGTAACCCAGGACAGAGCTCCTACGAGCAGTACTTC. Encoded protein: CASNPGQSSYEQYF.

This rearrangement joins TRBV13 to TRBJ2-3; 9 bases fit TRBD2. The CDR3 covers 15 residues. V was clipped by 5 bases and J by 1 base; unmatched bases: 4. Germline assignment: CDR1 PRHDT and CDR2 FYEKMQ (reference sequence). The CDR3 region is CASSQERGGTDTQYF. The CDR3 coding sequence is TGTGCCAGCAGCCAAGAGCGGGGGGGCACAGATACGCAGTATTTT.

This chain joins TRBV5-1 and TRBJ2-3; 10 nucleotides line up with TRBD1. CDR1 SGHRS and CDR2 YFSETQ come from the germline V gene. The trim removed 4 bases at V and 2 bases at J, leaving 7 bases unmatched. The CDR3 has 16 amino acids. CDR3 region: CASSGPGTGATDTQYF. CDR3 coding DNA: TGCGCCAGCAGCGGACCCGGGACAGGGGCCACAGATACGCAGTATTTT.

The rearrangement links TRBV19 to TRBJ1-5, with a tentative D call TRBD1 (6 bases). V lost 6 bases and J lost 1, with 13 bases in between. CDR3 length equals 15 residues. The germline V gene has CDR1 LNHDA and CDR2 SQIVND (reference sequence). The CDR3 nucleotides read TGTGCCAGTAGAAACAGGGCTGAAAGCAATCAGCCCCAGCATTTT. This codes for CASRNRAESNQPQHF. Using reference TRBV19 and TRBJ1-5 for the parts outside the CDR3, the full variable domain is DGGITQSPKYLFRKEGQNVTLSCEQNLNHDAMYWYRQDPGQGLRLIYYSQIVNDFQKGDIAEGYSVSREKKESFPLTVTSAQKNPTAFYLCASRNRAESNQPQHFGDGTRLSIL.

The chain couples TRBV11-2 to TRBJ1-1, with a possible D match to TRBD1 (5 bases). Trimming shortened V by 4 bases and J by 1 base, and 13 bases separated the two germline ends. The CDR3 sequence is 15 residues long. Germline V lookup: CDR1 SGHAT, CDR2 FQNNGV. The CDR3 region is CASSSEGLGNTEAFF. The CDR3 nucleotides are TGTGCCAGCAGCTCAGAGGGGCTGGGGAACACTGAAGCTTTCTTT.

This clone was detected once. The V and J genes are TRBV5-1 and TRBJ1-5; D is ambiguous. This CDR3 region has 19 residues. Deletions cut 0 bases from V and 0 bases from J, with 19 bases between. Germline CDR1 and CDR2: SGHRS and YFSETQ. CDR3 nucleotide sequence: TGCGCCAGCAGCTTGGGATCGGCATTGACACCTTATAGCAATCAGCCCCAGCATTTT. It specifies CASSLGSALTPYSNQPQHF.

The chain employs TRBV10-2 and TRBJ2-3; 8 nucleotides line up with TRBD1. Germline assignment: CDR1 WSHSY and CDR2 SAAADI. After removal of 2 bases from V and 1 base from J, the junction contained 2 bases not matched to a gene. This CDR3 is built from 15 residues. The chain's CDR3 is CASSETGQGTDTQYF. CDR3 sequence (DNA): TGCGCCAGCAGTGAGACGGGACAGGGCACAGATACGCAGTATTTT.

This clone was seen a few times. This chain connects TRBV6-4 to TRBJ2-2; D is uncertain. This CDR3 is built from 14 residues. Germline loops: CDR1 MRHNA, CDR2 SNTAGT. Trimming shortened V by 4 bases and J by 1 base, and 7 bases separated the two germline ends. The CDR3 bases are TGTGCCAGCAGTGTAAAATGGAACACCGGGGAGCTGTTTTTT. Protein sequence: CASSVKWNTGELFF.

CDR3 sequence reads: CASSWANNQPQHF. The CDR3, as DNA: TGTGCCAGCAGTTGGGCCAACAATCAGCCCCAGCATTTT. The genes are TRBV2 and TRBJ1-5, with unresolved D. The germline gives CDR1 SNHLY, CDR2 FYNNEI. The CDR3 loop spans 13 amino acids. V was pared by 5 bases and J by 3 bases, with 8 bases between.

The V gene is TRBV12-5, the J gene TRBJ1-5; D is unclear. V lost 3 bases and J lost 7, with 16 bases in between. CDR3 size: 15 residues. Looked up from germline, CDR1 is LGHNT and CDR2 is FRNRAP. CDR3 DNA: TGTGCTAGTGGTTTTACTGCGGGAGAGGGACAGCCCCAGCATTTT. It yields the protein CASGFTAGEGQPQHF.

The chain carries TRBV9 and TRBJ1-1, with 7 bases matching TRBD1. The germline gives CDR1 SGDLS, CDR2 YYNGEE. The CDR3 is 15 amino acids. The trim removed 3 bases at V and 10 bases at J, leaving 15 bases unmatched. The CDR3: CASSGGTVGPDGAFF. As DNA, the CDR3 is TGTGCCAGCAGCGGAGGGACAGTCGGCCCCGACGGAGCTTTCTTT. Filled out from reference TRBV9 and TRBJ1-1, the complete variable domain reads DSGVTQTPKHLITATGQRVTLRCSPRSGDLSVYWYQQSLDQGLQFLIQYYNGEERAKGNILERFSAQQFPDLHSELNLSSLELGDSALYFCASSGGTVGPDGAFFGQGTRLTVV.

CDR3 DNA: TGTGCCAGTAGTCTCCCAGTGAAAGAGCTGTTTTTT. Its protein is CASSLPVKELFF. The rearrangement uses TRBV19 and TRBJ2-2; unclear D gene. The germline V gene has CDR1 LNHDA and CDR2 SQIVND (reference sequence). V gave up 5 bases and J gave up 11 bases, with 12 bases separating them. The CDR3 runs to 12 residues.

This clone was observed a handful of times. The chain is built from TRBV15 and TRBJ2-1; 9 positions agree with TRBD1. Germline CDR1 LNHNV, CDR2 YYDKDF (reference sequence). This CDR3 spans 16 amino acids. V shed 0 bases, J shed 6 bases, and the junction held 6 bases outside the gene matches. CDR3: CATSREVGTGPNEQFF. The CDR3 DNA reads as TGTGCCACCAGCAGAGAGGTTGGGACAGGGCCCAATGAGCAGTTCTTC.

This clone came up once. The V and J genes are TRBV5-1 and TRBJ2-7; no clear D gene. Deletions cut 0 bases from V and 5 bases from J, with 12 bases between. CDR3 size: 14 residues. Looked up from germline, CDR1 is SGHRS and CDR2 is YFSETQ. The CDR3 DNA sequence: TGCGCCAGCAGCTTGGATGGTAATACAGACGAGCAGTACTTC. Protein product: CASSLDGNTDEQYF.

The rearrangement links TRBV28 to TRBJ2-7; 8 bases line up with TRBD1. Germline V lookup: CDR1 MDHEN, CDR2 SYDVKM. The CDR3 is 16 residues long. V lost 5 bases, J lost 1 base, and 10 bases stayed unmatched. The CDR3 region is CASSPFPWTGSYEQYF. The CDR3 nucleotides read TGTGCCAGCAGTCCCTTTCCTTGGACAGGGTCCTACGAGCAGTACTTC.

The chain joins TRBV18 to TRBJ1-3; tentative D call: TRBD1 (5 bases). The CDR3 length is 12 residues. Trimming shortened V by 3 bases and J by 8 bases, and 8 bases separated the two germline ends. Germline CDR1 reads KGHSH; CDR2 reads LQKENI. CDR3 in DNA: TGTGCCAGCTCACCCCAAGGGGACACCATATATTTT. It translates to CASSPQGDTIYF. The variable domain in full, with the rest retrieved from reference TRBV18 and TRBJ1-3, is NAGVMQNPRHLVRRRGQEARLRCSPMKGHSHVYWYRQLPEEGLKFMVYLQKENIIDESGMPKERFSAEFPKEGPSILRIQQVVRGDSAAYFCASSPQGDTIYFGEGSWLTVV.

This chain links TRBV5-4 with TRBJ2-2; 8 bases fit TRBD1. The CDR3 is 15 amino acids. Unmatched junction bases numbered 4, after V lost 3 bases and J lost 3 bases. From germline, CDR1 is SGHNT and CDR2 YYREEE (reference sequence). The CDR3 sequence: CASSSRGPDTGELFF. CDR3 bases: TGTGCCAGCAGCTCCAGGGGGCCGGACACCGGGGAGCTGTTTTTT.

The chain combines TRBV27 with TRBJ1-2, with D perhaps matching TRBD1 (6 bases). The V gene's germline CDR1 is MNHEY and CDR2 SMNVEV (reference sequence). Trimming took off 4 bases at V and 4 bases at J, with 13 bases between the two ends. This CDR3 is built from 14 residues. CDR3 region: CASSSVQGVYGYTF. For the CDR3, the DNA is TGTGCCAGCAGTTCGGTACAGGGTGTCTATGGCTACACCTTC.

The chain couples TRBV28 to TRBJ2-3; 12 positions match TRBD2. The germline gives CDR1 MDHEN, CDR2 SYDVKM. J was trimmed by 1 base and V by 3 bases; bases with no gene match: 5. The CDR3 totals 17 residues. The CDR3 reads CASSFDLAGGGTDTQYF. The CDR3, as DNA: TGTGCCAGCAGTTTTGACCTAGCGGGAGGGGGCACAGATACGCAGTATTTT.

The CDR3 protein is CSTWDRGNTEAFF. CDR3 nucleotides: TGCAGCACCTGGGACAGGGGGAACACTGAAGCTTTCTTT. V usage is TRBV29-1 and J usage is TRBJ1-1; 10 bases line up with TRBD1. Trimming at V came to 8 bases and at J to 1 base, leaving 4 bases not matched to a gene. From germline, CDR1 is SQVTM and CDR2 ANQGSEA. This CDR3 has 13 amino acids.

V and J are TRBV7-7 and TRBJ1-4; TRBD1 is a possible D gene (6 bases). V lost 4 bases and J lost 8, with 17 bases in between. This CDR3 is built from 15 residues. The germline gives CDR1 SSHAT, CDR2 FNYEAQ (reference sequence). Here the CDR3 DNA reads TGTGCCAGCAGCTCTAGCCCAGGGGTGGGCGAAAAACTGTTTTTT. Protein sequence: CASSSSPGVGEKLFF.

The chain couples TRBV6-4 to TRBJ2-1; TRBD1 matches 7 bases. Germline assignment: CDR1 MRHNA and CDR2 SNTAGT. The length of the CDR3 is 15 residues. Trimming at V came to 0 bases and at J to 9 bases, leaving 8 bases not matched to a gene. The CDR3 loop reads CASSDSVDRAGEQFF. The CDR3, as DNA: TGTGCCAGCAGTGACTCCGTTGACAGGGCCGGTGAGCAGTTCTTC.

This clone was found once. The rearrangement uses TRBV7-6 and TRBJ2-5; TRBD2 agrees at 8 bases. Gene TRBJ2-7 matches the end of the DNA better, so the J call may be wrong. The CDR3 loop spans 13 amino acids. Germline assignment: CDR1 SGHVS and CDR2 FNYEAQ. The CDR3 here is CASSLGLAGEQYF. As DNA, the CDR3 is TGTGCCAGCAGCTTAGGGCTAGCGGGCGAGCAGTACTTC.